This T cell receptor (beta chain) was observed in a study of cytomegalovirus exposure and HLA in healthy donors. Study conclusions and caveats: Diagnosis of cytomegalovirus status made by the classifier reportedly showed high specificity and sensitivity.

Note on this clone: The antigen is undetermined.

V dropped 8 bases and J dropped 0 bases, with 14 bases sitting between them. CDR3 length: 14 amino acids. CDR1 is MDHEN, CDR2 SYDVKM, per germline. The PCR used 60 Vbeta and 13 Jbeta primers. Here immunoSEQ multiplex PCR was the method, and the copy in TCRdb shows in-frame clones only, minus some. The sample consists of a few hundred thousand clones, 75% to 90% of them appearing once. This chain links TRBV28 with TRBJ2-7; D gene unclear. The sample consisted of PBMCs. The TCR sequence derives from a girl aged 2 to 9 in good health and CMV-seronegative. This CDR3 is CASGFLVSSYEQYF. CDR3 nucleotide sequence: TGTGCCAGCGGCTTTCTCGTCAGCTCCTACGAGCAGTACTTC.